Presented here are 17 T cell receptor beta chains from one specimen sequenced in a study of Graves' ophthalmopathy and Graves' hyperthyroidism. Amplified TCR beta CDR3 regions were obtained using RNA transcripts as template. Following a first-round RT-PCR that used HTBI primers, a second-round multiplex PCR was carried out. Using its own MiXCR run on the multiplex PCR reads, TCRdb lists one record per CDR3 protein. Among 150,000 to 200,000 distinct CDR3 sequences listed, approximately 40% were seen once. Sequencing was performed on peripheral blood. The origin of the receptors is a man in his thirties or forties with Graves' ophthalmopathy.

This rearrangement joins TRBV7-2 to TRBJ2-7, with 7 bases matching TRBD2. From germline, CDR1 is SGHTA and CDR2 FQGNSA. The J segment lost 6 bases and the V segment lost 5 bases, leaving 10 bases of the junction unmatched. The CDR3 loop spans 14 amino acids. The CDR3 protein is CASSARLASPEQYF. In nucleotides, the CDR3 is TGTGCCAGCAGCGCCCGACTAGCCTCCCCCGAGCAGTACTTC.

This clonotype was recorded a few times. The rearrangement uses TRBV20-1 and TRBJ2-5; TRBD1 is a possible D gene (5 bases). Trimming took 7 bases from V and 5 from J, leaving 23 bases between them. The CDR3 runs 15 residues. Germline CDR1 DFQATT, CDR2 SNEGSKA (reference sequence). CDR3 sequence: CSVPISGRVHETQYF. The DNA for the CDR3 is TGCAGTGTCCCAATTTCCGGCAGGGTGCATGAGACCCAGTACTTC.

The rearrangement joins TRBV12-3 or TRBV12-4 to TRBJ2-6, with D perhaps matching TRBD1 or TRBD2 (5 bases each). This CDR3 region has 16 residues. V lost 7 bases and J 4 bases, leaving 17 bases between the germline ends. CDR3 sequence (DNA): TGTGCCAGCACCTTCCGCAGGGACGGAGGGGCCAACGTCCTGACTTTC. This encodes CASTFRRDGGANVLTF.

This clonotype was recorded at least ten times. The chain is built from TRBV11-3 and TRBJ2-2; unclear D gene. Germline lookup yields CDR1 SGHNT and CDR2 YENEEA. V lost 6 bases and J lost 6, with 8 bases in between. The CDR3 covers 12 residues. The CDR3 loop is CASRGNAGELFF. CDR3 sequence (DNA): TGTGCCAGCAGGGGAAACGCCGGGGAGCTGTTTTTT.

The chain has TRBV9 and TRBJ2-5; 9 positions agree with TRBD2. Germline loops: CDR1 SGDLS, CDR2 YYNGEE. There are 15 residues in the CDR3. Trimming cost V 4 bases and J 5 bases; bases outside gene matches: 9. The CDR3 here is CASSQASGISETQYF. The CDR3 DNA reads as TGTGCCAGCAGCCAAGCTAGCGGGATCTCGGAGACCCAGTACTTC.

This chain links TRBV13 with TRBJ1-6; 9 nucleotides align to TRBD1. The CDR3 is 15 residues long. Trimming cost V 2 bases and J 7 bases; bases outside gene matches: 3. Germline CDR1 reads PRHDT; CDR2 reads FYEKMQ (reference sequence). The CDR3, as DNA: TGTGCCAGCAGCTTAAACAGGGGGCGGAATTCACCCCTCCACTTT. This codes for CASSLNRGRNSPLHF.

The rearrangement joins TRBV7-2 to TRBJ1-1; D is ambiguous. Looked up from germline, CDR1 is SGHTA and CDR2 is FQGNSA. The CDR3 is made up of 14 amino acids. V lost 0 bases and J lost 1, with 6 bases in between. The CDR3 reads CASSLAGRNTEAFF. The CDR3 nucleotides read TGTGCCAGCAGCTTAGCGGGTCGGAACACTGAAGCTTTCTTT.

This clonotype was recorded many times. In nucleotides, the CDR3 is TGCAGTGCCGACGGGACTAGCGAAGGCCAAGAGACCCAGTACTTC. Its translation is CSADGTSEGQETQYF. V usage is TRBV20-1 and J usage is TRBJ2-5, with TRBD2 matching 10 bases. Trimming at V came to 6 bases and at J to 1 base, leaving 8 bases not matched to a gene. The length of the CDR3 is 15 residues. The germline V gene has CDR1 DFQATT and CDR2 SNEGSKA (reference sequence).

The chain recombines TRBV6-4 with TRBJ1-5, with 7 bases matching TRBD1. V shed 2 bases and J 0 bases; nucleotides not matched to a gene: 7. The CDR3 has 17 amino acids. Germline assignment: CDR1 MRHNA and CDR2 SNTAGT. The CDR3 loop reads CASSDTGTAYSNQPQHF. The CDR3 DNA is TGTGCCAGCAGTGACACCGGGACAGCCTATAGCAATCAGCCCCAGCATTTT.

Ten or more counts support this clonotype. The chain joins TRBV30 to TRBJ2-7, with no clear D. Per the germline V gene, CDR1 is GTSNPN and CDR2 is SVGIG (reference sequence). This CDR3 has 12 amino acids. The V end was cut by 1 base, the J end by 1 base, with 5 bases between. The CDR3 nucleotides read TGTGCCTGGAGTGACAGTTCCTACGAGCAGTACTTC. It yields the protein CAWSDSSYEQYF.

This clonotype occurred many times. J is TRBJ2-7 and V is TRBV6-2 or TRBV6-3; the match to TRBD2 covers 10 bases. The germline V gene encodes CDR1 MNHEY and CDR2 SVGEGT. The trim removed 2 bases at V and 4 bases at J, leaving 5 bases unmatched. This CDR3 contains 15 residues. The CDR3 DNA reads TGTGCCAGCAGTTACGGGGCTAGCGGGAGTTACGAGCAGTACTTC. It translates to CASSYGASGSYEQYF.

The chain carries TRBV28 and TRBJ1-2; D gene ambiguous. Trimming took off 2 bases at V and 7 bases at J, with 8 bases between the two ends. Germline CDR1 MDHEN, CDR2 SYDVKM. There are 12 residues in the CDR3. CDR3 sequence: CASSLSGRGYTF. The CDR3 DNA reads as TGTGCCAGCAGTTTAAGTGGACGTGGCTACACCTTC.

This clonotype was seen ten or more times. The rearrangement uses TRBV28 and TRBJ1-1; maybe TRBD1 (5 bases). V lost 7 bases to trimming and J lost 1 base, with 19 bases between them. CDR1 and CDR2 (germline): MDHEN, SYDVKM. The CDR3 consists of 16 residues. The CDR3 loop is CASITERGDRNTEAFF. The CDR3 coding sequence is TGTGCCAGCATCACCGAACGAGGGGATCGGAACACTGAAGCTTTCTTT.

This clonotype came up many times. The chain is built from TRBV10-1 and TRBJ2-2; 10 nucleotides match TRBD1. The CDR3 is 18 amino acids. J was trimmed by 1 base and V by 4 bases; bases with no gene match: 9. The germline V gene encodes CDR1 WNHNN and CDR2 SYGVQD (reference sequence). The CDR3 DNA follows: TGCGCCAGCAGTGCCTATGACAGGGGGCTAGGGAACACCGGGGAGCTGTTTTTT. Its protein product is CASSAYDRGLGNTGELFF.

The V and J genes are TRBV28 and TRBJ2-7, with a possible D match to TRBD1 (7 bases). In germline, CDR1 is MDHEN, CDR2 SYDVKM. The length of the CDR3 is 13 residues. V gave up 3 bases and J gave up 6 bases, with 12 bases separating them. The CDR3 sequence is CASSFIQGGEQYF. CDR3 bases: TGTGCCAGCAGTTTTATTCAGGGGGGCGAGCAGTACTTC. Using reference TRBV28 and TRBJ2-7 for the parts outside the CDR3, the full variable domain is DVKVTQSSRYLVKRTGEKVFLECVQDMDHENMFWYRQDPGLGLRLIYFSYDVKMKEKGDIPEGYSVSREKKERFSLILESASTNQTSMYLCASSFIQGGEQYFGPGTRLTVT.

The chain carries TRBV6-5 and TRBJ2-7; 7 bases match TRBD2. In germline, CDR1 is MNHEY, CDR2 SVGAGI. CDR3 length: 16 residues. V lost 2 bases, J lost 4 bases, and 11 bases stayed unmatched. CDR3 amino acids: CASSYNLGGLVYEQYF. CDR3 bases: TGTGCCAGCAGTTACAATCTGGGAGGGTTGGTATACGAGCAGTACTTC.

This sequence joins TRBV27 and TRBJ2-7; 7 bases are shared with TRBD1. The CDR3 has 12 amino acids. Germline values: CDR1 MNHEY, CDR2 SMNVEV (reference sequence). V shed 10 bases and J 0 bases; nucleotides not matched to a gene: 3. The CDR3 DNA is TGTGCCAACCGGGACAGCTCCTACGAGCAGTACTTC. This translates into CANRDSSYEQYF.